Below, 27 T cell receptor beta chains from the same sample are listed, as sequenced in a study of T cells after yellow fever vaccination. TCRdb recomputed calls from the 5' RACE reads with MiXCR, one row per CDR3 protein. The repertoire consists of just under 600,000 distinct CDR3 sequences, with approximately 12% occurring once and the leading ten covering over 12%. The sample here was PBMCs, taken on the day of the yellow fever booster vaccination. The receptors originated from a man aged 25-45 years who received the YFV17D yellow fever vaccine.

This clonotype was picked up a small number of times. The V call is TRBV6-2 or TRBV6-3, the J call TRBJ2-5, with no clear D. Germline loops: CDR1 MNHEY, CDR2 SVGEGT. The CDR3 contains 12 residues. The V and J ends lost 8 bases and 1 base respectively, with 8 bases between them. CDR3 amino acids: CASFRSQETQYF. The DNA for the CDR3 is TGTGCCAGCTTTCGCAGCCAAGAGACCCAGTACTTC.

The chain is built from TRBV10-2 and TRBJ2-7; the D gene is possibly TRBD2 (6 bases). The CDR3 sequence is 13 residues long. From germline, CDR1 is WSHSY and CDR2 SAAADI. V was cut by 4 bases and J by 3 bases, with 10 bases left in between. CDR3 protein: CASSAAGNYEQYF. The CDR3, as DNA: TGCGCCAGCAGTGCGGCGGGAAACTACGAGCAGTACTTC.

This clonotype was recorded a few times. The chain recombines TRBV29-1 with TRBJ2-1; maybe TRBD1 (8 bases). The CDR3 loop spans 16 amino acids. With 3 bases removed from V and 3 bases from J, the gap between germline ends came to 18 bases. CDR1 is SQVTM and CDR2 is ANQGSEA in the germline V gene. CDR3 sequence (DNA): TGCAGCGTTGACAGACAGGGGAGGGAATACTACAATGAGCAGTTCTTC. This translates into CSVDRQGREYYNEQFF.

The chain uses TRBV11-2 and TRBJ2-4; 9 bases agree with TRBD2. The CDR3 length is 18 residues. V lost 5 bases to trimming and J lost 8 bases; unmatched junction nucleotides: 19. Per germline, CDR1 SGHAT and CDR2 FQNNGV. CDR3 in amino acids: CASSLTRGLAGRGYIQYF. The CDR3 DNA is TGTGCCAGCAGCCTCACCCGTGGGCTAGCGGGAAGGGGATACATTCAGTACTTC.

V is TRBV7-6 and J is TRBJ2-1; 12 bases fit TRBD2. The CDR3 is 17 residues long. After removal of 5 bases from V and 2 bases from J, the junction contained 7 bases not matched to a gene. CDR1 SGHVS and CDR2 FNYEAQ come from the germline V gene. The CDR3, as DNA: TGTGCCAGCAGCGAACGGACTAGCGGGAATGCCTACAATGAGCAGTTCTTC. The encoded protein is CASSERTSGNAYNEQFF.

This clonotype showed up just a few times. The chain carries TRBV6-2 or TRBV6-3 and TRBJ2-1; maybe TRBD1 (5 bases). The germline V gene encodes CDR1 MNHEY and CDR2 SVGEGT. This CDR3 is built from 11 residues. The V end lost 6 bases, the J end lost 10 bases, and 10 bases lay between the germline ends. The CDR3 coding sequence is TGTGCCAGCAGCCAGGGCCACGAGCAGTTCTTC. Its protein product is CASSQGHEQFF.

This clonotype was seen a handful of times. The J gene is TRBJ2-1, the V gene TRBV6-5; 12 positions agree with TRBD2. Germline assignment: CDR1 MNHEY and CDR2 SVGAGI. The V segment lost 10 bases and the J segment 7 bases; nucleotides outside the gene matches: 2. The CDR3 has 12 residues. Here the CDR3 reads CATGTSGNEQFF. As DNA, the CDR3 is TGTGCCACCGGGACTAGCGGGAATGAGCAGTTCTTC.

The V call is TRBV20-1, the J call TRBJ2-1; D might be TRBD2 (6 bases). Looked up from germline, CDR1 is DFQATT and CDR2 is SNEGSKA (reference sequence). The CDR3 totals 14 residues. The V gene lost 2 bases and the J gene lost 1 base, with 9 bases spanning the gap. The CDR3 is CSARRRDSYNEQFF. The DNA for the CDR3 is TGCAGTGCTAGAAGGCGGGATTCCTACAATGAGCAGTTCTTC.

This clonotype showed up just a few times. The rearrangement links TRBV20-1 to TRBJ2-6; D is tentatively TRBD1 or TRBD2 (6 bases each). The germline V gene has CDR1 DFQATT and CDR2 SNEGSKA (reference sequence). Trimming shortened V by 5 bases and J by 4 bases, and 12 bases separated the two germline ends. The CDR3 length is 14 residues. CDR3 residues: CSALPGAGANVLTF. In DNA, the CDR3 is TGCAGTGCTCTCCCGGGGGCAGGGGCCAACGTCCTGACTTTC.

In this sample, this clonotype turned up many times. V is TRBV27 and J is TRBJ2-2; D is ambiguous. Germline V gene data show CDR1 as MNHEY and CDR2 as SMNVEV (reference sequence). V shed 5 bases and J shed 4 bases, with 8 bases lying between them. There are 13 residues in the CDR3. CDR3 nucleotide sequence: TGTGCCAGCAGTACCTCGCCCACCGGGGAGCTGTTTTTT. It specifies CASSTSPTGELFF.

V is TRBV2 and J is TRBJ1-5; 8 bases are shared with TRBD1. The CDR3 sequence is 19 residues long. V shed 6 bases, J shed 0 bases, and the junction held 16 bases outside the gene matches. The germline V gene has CDR1 SNHLY and CDR2 FYNNEI. CDR3 residues: CASSHRTGSLQVSNQPQHF. CDR3 sequence (DNA): TGTGCCAGCAGCCATAGGACAGGGTCTCTCCAGGTTAGCAATCAGCCCCAGCATTTT.

This clonotype was detected only a few times. The chain joins TRBV6-1 to TRBJ1-2; D is perhaps TRBD1 (5 bases). Trimming took off 6 bases at V and 13 bases at J, with 24 bases between the two ends. CDR1 and CDR2 (germline): MNHNS, SASEGT. The length of the CDR3 is 14 residues. DNA of the CDR3: TGTGCCAGCAGCGAGGCAGAGGGGAAGCGCACCCTCACCTTC. This translates into CASSEAEGKRTLTF.

The rearrangement joins TRBV29-1 to TRBJ2-1, with a weak D call TRBD1 (7 bases). This CDR3 contains 16 residues. The germline V gene has CDR1 SQVTM and CDR2 ANQGSEA. Trimming left V 7 bases short and J 4 bases short, with 23 bases between. The CDR3 coding sequence is TGCAGCGCTGAGGGGTTATCGACAGGGACTTACAATGAGCAGTTCTTC. It yields the protein CSAEGLSTGTYNEQFF.

For the CDR3, the DNA is TGTGCCAGCAGACCCCCACCGCTAGTAGCGGGAGTAAATACGCAGTATTTT. This codes for CASRPPPLVAGVNTQYF. This chain links TRBV6-1 with TRBJ2-3; TRBD2 matches at 9 bases. J gave up 7 bases and V 6 bases, and 17 bases lay outside the gene matches. The CDR3 has 17 amino acids. CDR1 is MNHNS and CDR2 is SASEGT in the germline V gene.

This clonotype was counted a few times. V and J are TRBV10-3 and TRBJ2-7, with TRBD2 matching over 9 bases. V lost 0 bases and J lost 1; bases outside the gene matches: 10. The CDR3 extends over 18 amino acids. Per the germline V gene, CDR1 is ENHRY and CDR2 is SYGVKD. The CDR3 sequence: CAISESTRPSGRSYEQYF. The CDR3 region has the DNA TGTGCCATCAGTGAGTCGACTCGTCCGAGCGGGAGGTCCTACGAGCAGTACTTC.

In this sample, this clonotype turned up many times. The CDR3 nucleotides are TGTGCCAGCACTACCCATAACGGGGGCCCTCGGGGGAATGAGCAGTTCTTC. This sequence encodes CASTTHNGGPRGNEQFF. V usage is TRBV6-2 or TRBV6-3 and J usage is TRBJ2-1; the D gene could be TRBD1 or TRBD2 (6 bases each). CDR3 size: 17 residues. Germline V CDR1 and CDR2: MNHEY, SVGEGT. Trimming shortened V by 7 bases and J by 7 bases, and 26 bases separated the two germline ends.

The table lists this clonotype with a few counts. V gene TRBV3-1 combines with J gene TRBJ1-5; D unresolved. CDR3 length: 14 residues. The germline V and J ends were trimmed by 0 bases and 12 bases, with 15 bases remaining between them. From germline, CDR1 is LGHDT and CDR2 YNNKEL (reference sequence). CDR3 nucleotides: TGTGCCAGCAGCCAAGATCCGGGCCGGCGGGACCAGCATTTT. This translates into CASSQDPGRRDQHF.

This clonotype was seen more than once but under ten times. The chain joins TRBV29-1 to TRBJ2-7; 15 bases align to TRBD2. The CDR3 loop spans 16 amino acids. J lost 1 base, V lost 5 bases, and 6 bases had no gene match. CDR1 and CDR2 (germline): SQVTM, ANQGSEA. In DNA form, the CDR3 reads TGCAGCGTTCTGGGACTAGCGGGAGGACGGTCCTACGAGCAGTACTTC. Amino acids: CSVLGLAGGRSYEQYF.

This chain connects TRBV5-1 to TRBJ1-1; TRBD1 might be the D (6 bases). Between the trimmed V and J ends, which lost 3 bases and 1 base, there was a span of 13 bases. This CDR3 contains 15 residues. Germline V gives CDR1 SGHRS, CDR2 YFSETQ. Here the CDR3 DNA reads TGCGCCAGCAGCTCGGAGACAGGATCGAACACTGAAGCTTTCTTT. It translates to CASSSETGSNTEAFF. The variable domain in full, with the rest retrieved from reference TRBV5-1 and TRBJ1-1, is KAGVTQTPRYLIKTRGQQVTLSCSPISGHRSVSWYQQTPGQGLQFLFEYFSETQRNKGNFPGRFSGRQFSNSRSEMNVSTLELGDSALYLCASSSETGSNTEAFFGQGTRLTVV.

This clonotype was seen more than once but under ten times. The chain carries TRBV12-3 or TRBV12-4 and TRBJ1-6, with TRBD1 matching over 7 bases. The CDR3 length is 14 residues. The V segment lost 6 bases and the J segment 12 bases; nucleotides outside the gene matches: 11. The CDR3 spells CASSIDRASRPLHF. CDR3 bases: TGTGCCAGCAGCATTGACAGGGCCTCCCGACCCCTCCACTTT.

Ten or more counts support this clonotype. The chain combines TRBV5-1 with TRBJ1-2, with D possibly being TRBD1 (5 bases). The CDR3 is made up of 14 amino acids. Trimming pared 1 base from V and 3 bases from J, leaving 10 bases between. The germline V gene has CDR1 SGHRS and CDR2 YFSETQ. The CDR3 DNA sequence: TGCGCCAGCAGCTTGTTGGGGGGGGACTATGGCTACACCTTC. The encoded protein is CASSLLGGDYGYTF. The full variable domain, with the rest looked up from reference TRBV5-1 and TRBJ1-2, is KAGVTQTPRYLIKTRGQQVTLSCSPISGHRSVSWYQQTPGQGLQFLFEYFSETQRNKGNFPGRFSGRQFSNSRSEMNVSTLELGDSALYLCASSLLGGDYGYTFGSGTRLTVV.

This clonotype was observed many times. V usage is TRBV18 and J usage is TRBJ2-2; weak D call: TRBD1 (6 bases). Trimming left V 3 bases short and J 5 bases short, with 16 bases between. CDR3 length: 16 amino acids. Germline V CDR1 and CDR2: KGHSH, LQKENI. CDR3 bases: TGTGCCAGCTCACCCGTCCAGCCAGGGGTAACCGGGGAGCTGTTTTTT. This sequence encodes CASSPVQPGVTGELFF.

This clonotype was detected only a few times. This chain uses TRBV5-1 with TRBJ1-1, with D unresolved. Germline CDR1 reads SGHRS; CDR2 reads YFSETQ. Trimming removed 5 bases at V and 7 bases at J, with 9 bases between. The CDR3 is 11 amino acids. Here the CDR3 reads CASRKDLEAFF. CDR3 nucleotides: TGCGCCAGCAGGAAGGATCTTGAAGCTTTCTTT.

This clonotype has more than one count but fewer than ten. The chain employs TRBV12-3 or TRBV12-4 and TRBJ1-1, with D uncertain. The CDR3 is 12 residues long. Between the trimmed V and J ends, which lost 0 bases and 7 bases, there was a span of 6 bases. The CDR3 here is CASSLAGLEAFF. The CDR3 DNA reads TGTGCCAGCAGTTTAGCCGGACTTGAAGCTTTCTTT.

CDR3 nucleotide sequence: TGCAGCGTTGTTAGGAGCTCGGTTGAGCAGTTCTTC. Encoded protein: CSVVRSSVEQFF. The gene calls are TRBV29-1 and TRBJ2-1; unclear D gene. Trimming took off 4 bases at V and 9 bases at J, with 13 bases between the two ends. CDR1 is SQVTM, CDR2 ANQGSEA, per germline. The CDR3 length is 12 residues.

The gene calls are TRBV20-1 and TRBJ1-2; TRBD1 aligns across 9 bases. V gave up 2 bases and J gave up 8 bases; unmatched junction bases: 9. The CDR3 length is 14 residues. Per germline, CDR1 DFQATT and CDR2 SNEGSKA (reference sequence). The CDR3 nucleotides are TGCAGTGCTAGAAGTTACAGGGGGCAGTTGGGCTACACCTTC. Translated: CSARSYRGQLGYTF.

This chain joins TRBV7-2 and TRBJ2-1, with D possibly matching TRBD2 (6 bases). Trimming removed 6 bases at V and 0 bases at J, with 12 bases between. Germline assignment: CDR1 SGHTA and CDR2 FQGNSA. This CDR3 comprises 15 residues. CDR3 DNA sequence: TGTGCCAGCAGTATAGCGGCCAGCTCCTACAATGAGCAGTTCTTC. Translating gives CASSIAASSYNEQFF.